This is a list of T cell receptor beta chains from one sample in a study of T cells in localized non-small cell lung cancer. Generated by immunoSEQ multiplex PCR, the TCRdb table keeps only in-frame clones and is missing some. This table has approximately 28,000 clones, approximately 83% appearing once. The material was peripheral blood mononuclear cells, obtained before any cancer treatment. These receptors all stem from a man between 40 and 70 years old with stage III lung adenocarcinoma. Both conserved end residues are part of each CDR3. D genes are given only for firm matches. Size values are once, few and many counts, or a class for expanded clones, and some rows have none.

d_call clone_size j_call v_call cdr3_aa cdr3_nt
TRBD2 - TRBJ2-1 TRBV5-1 CASSLSSGSIGAEQFF TGCGCCAGCAGCCTCTCTAGCGGGAGTATTGGTGCCGAGCAGTTCTTC
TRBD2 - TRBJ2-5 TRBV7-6 CASSLEAGVGETQYF TGTGCCAGCAGCTTAGAAGCGGGAGTTGGAGAGACCCAGTACTTC
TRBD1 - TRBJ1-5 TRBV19 CASSARDRGFYSNQPQHF TGTGCCAGTAGTGCCCGGGACAGGGGGTTTTATAGCAATCAGCCCCAGCATTTT
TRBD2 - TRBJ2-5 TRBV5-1 CASSPGLAVGKTQYF TGCGCCAGCAGCCCCGGACTAGCGGTTGGAAAGACCCAGTACTTC
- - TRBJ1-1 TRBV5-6 CASNPLGNTEAFF TGTGCCAGCAACCCCTTAGGGAACACTGAAGCTTTCTTT
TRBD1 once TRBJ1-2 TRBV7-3 CASSLTRDRHGYTF TGTGCCAGCAGCTTAACACGGGACAGGCATGGCTACACCTTC
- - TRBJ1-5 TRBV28 CARNILFSGNQPQHF TGTGCCAGAAACATTCTTTTTAGCGGCAATCAGCCCCAGCATTTT
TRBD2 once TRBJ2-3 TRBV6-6 CASSGLAGTDTQYF TGTGCCAGCAGCGGACTAGCGGGCACAGATACGCAGTATTTT
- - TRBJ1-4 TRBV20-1 CSLERNEKLFF TGCAGTCTTGAACGGAATGAAAAACTGTTTTTT
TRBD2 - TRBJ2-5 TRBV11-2 CASRLSGTSGGETQYF TGTGCCAGCAGATTGTCCGGGACTAGTGGAGGAGAGACCCAGTACTTC
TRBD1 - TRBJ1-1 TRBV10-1 CASSEGQGATNTEAFF TGCGCCAGCAGTGAGGGACAGGGGGCCACGAACACTGAAGCTTTCTTT
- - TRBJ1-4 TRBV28 CASSFQGTGNEKLFF TGTGCCAGCAGTTTCCAGGGGACGGGTAATGAAAAACTGTTTTTT
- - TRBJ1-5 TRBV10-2 CASSGGDQPQHF TGCGCCAGCAGTGGGGGGGATCAGCCCCAGCATTTT
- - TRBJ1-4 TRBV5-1 CASSFPGTNEKLFF TGCGCCAGCAGCTTTCCCGGGACTAATGAAAAACTGTTTTTT
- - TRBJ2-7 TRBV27 CASSLSSEQYF TGTGCCAGCAGTTTATCGTCCGAGCAGTACTTC
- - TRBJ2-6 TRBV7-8 CASSLVVSGANVLTF TGTGCCAGCAGCTTAGTGGTCTCTGGGGCCAACGTCCTGACTTTC
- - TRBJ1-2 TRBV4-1 CASSQDPGAVYGYTF TGCGCCAGCAGCCAAGACCCGGGGGCGGTCTATGGCTACACCTTC
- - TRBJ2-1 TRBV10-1 CASSADTGNYNEQFF TGCGCCAGCAGTGCCGACACGGGGAACTACAATGAGCAGTTCTTC
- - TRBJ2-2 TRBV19 CASRKGGQNTGELFF TGTGCCAGTAGAAAGGGGGGTCAGAACACCGGGGAGCTGTTTTTT
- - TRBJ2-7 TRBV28 CASSLLQGHYEQYF TGTGCCAGCAGTTTACTACAGGGCCACTACGAGCAGTACTTC
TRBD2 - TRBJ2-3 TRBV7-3 CASSPGGGPTDTQYF TGTGCCAGCAGCCCAGGCGGGGGGCCCACAGATACGCAGTATTTT
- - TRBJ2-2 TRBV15 CATSEGGRNGELFF TGTGCCACCAGCGAAGGGGGGCGCAACGGGGAGCTGTTTTTT
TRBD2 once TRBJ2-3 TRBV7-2 CASSLPSGSADTQYF TGTGCCAGCAGCTTACCTAGCGGGAGCGCAGATACGCAGTATTTT
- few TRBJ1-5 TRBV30 CAWSVGSNQPQHF TGTGCCTGGAGTGTAGGTAGCAATCAGCCCCAGCATTTT
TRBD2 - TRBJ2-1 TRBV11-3 CASSLYSGPSSYNEQFF TGTGCCAGCAGCCTGTATAGCGGGCCGAGCTCCTACAATGAGCAGTTCTTC
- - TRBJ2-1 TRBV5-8 CASSLGGRGNEQFF TGTGCCAGCAGCTTGGGAGGCCGTGGAAATGAGCAGTTCTTC
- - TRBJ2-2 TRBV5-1 CASSLDSGRNTGELFF TGCGCCAGCAGCTTGGACTCCGGGAGGAACACCGGGGAGCTGTTTTTT
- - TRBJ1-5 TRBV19 CASSIDSSNQPQHF TGTGCCAGTAGTATAGACAGTAGCAATCAGCCCCAGCATTTT
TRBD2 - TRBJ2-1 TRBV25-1 CASSSSGSYNEQFF TGTGCCAGCAGTTCTAGCGGTTCCTACAATGAGCAGTTCTTC
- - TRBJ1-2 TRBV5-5 CASSLATRTGGYTF TGTGCCAGCAGCTTGGCCACCCGGACGGGAGGCTACACCTTC
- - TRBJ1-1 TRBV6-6 CASSYQTGNTEAFF TGTGCCAGCAGTTACCAGACAGGTAACACTGAAGCTTTCTTT
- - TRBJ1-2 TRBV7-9 CASSQDYGYTF TGTGCCAGCAGTCAGGACTATGGCTACACCTTC
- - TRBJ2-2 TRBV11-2 CASSAPGRAGTVFF TGTGCCAGCAGCGCCCCCGGACGGGCGGGGACGGTGTTTTTT
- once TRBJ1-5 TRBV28 CASSLSSAGDQPQHF TGTGCCAGCAGTTTATCAAGCGCGGGGGATCAGCCCCAGCATTTT
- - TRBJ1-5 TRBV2 CASTRTPEGHQPQHF TGTGCCAGCACCAGGACACCAGAAGGCCATCAGCCCCAGCATTTT
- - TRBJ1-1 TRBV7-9 CASSPRQVETEAFF TGTGCCAGCAGCCCCCGACAGGTTGAAACTGAAGCTTTCTTT
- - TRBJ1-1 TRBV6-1 CASSYGTEAFF TGTGCCAGCAGTTACGGGACAGAAGCTTTCTTT
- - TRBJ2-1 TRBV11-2 CASSFNYNEQFF TGTGCCAGCAGCTTTAATTACAATGAGCAGTTCTTC
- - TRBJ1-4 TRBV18 CASSSAQGGNEKLFF TGTGCCAGCTCTTCCGCACAGGGAGGGAATGAAAAACTGTTTTTT
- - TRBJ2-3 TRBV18 CASSPGGGDTQYF TGTGCCAGCTCCCCGGGGGGCGGAGATACGCAGTATTTT
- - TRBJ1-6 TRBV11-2 CASSLEAGTSSLHF TGTGCCAGCAGCTTAGAGGCAGGGACTTCATCCCTCCACTTT
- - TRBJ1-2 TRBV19 CATQKGLTQPYGYTF TGTGCCACCCAAAAAGGGTTGACTCAACCCTATGGCTACACCTTC
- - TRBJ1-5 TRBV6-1 CASSESGPHNQPQHF TGTGCCAGCAGTGAGTCGGGCCCGCACAATCAGCCCCAGCATTTT
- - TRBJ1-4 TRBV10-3 CAISESRYEKLFF TGTGCCATCAGTGAGTCCAGATATGAAAAACTGTTTTTT
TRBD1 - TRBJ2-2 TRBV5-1 CASREQGVVTGELFF TGCGCCAGCAGAGAACAGGGGGTGGTCACCGGGGAGCTGTTTTTT
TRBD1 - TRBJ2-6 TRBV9 CASSVERGRANSGANVLTF TGTGCCAGCAGCGTAGAGAGGGGGCGGGCTAACTCTGGGGCCAACGTCCTGACTTTC
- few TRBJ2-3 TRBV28 CASRLASDTQYF TGTGCCAGCAGACTAGCCTCAGATACGCAGTATTTT
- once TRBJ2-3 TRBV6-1 CASREAASTDTQYF TGTGCCAGCAGAGAGGCGGCTAGCACAGATACGCAGTATTTT
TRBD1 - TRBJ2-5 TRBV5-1 CASSLGGQGGSSQYF TGCGCCAGCAGCTTGGGCGGACAGGGTGGGTCTTCCCAGTACTTC
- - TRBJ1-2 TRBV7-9 CASSYTNYGYTF TGTGCCAGCAGCTACACGAACTATGGCTACACCTTC
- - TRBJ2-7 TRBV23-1 CARGSGGLSYEQYF TGCGCCAGGGGGTCAGGGGGACTGTCCTACGAGCAGTACTTC
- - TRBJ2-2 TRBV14 CASSLFSDPNTGELFF TGTGCCAGCAGCCTGTTTTCAGATCCGAACACCGGGGAGCTGTTTTTT